Given below is one TCR beta chain in context. CDR3 length: 13 amino acids. Germline lookup yields CDR1 SGHTA and CDR2 FQGNSA. V dropped 5 bases and J dropped 10; count of bases not matched to a gene: 5. The data belong to a study of response to subunit inactivated influenza vaccine. TCRdb re-derived calls from the RT-PCR reads in MiXCR, one entry per CDR3 protein. The sample holds around 470,000 distinct CDR3 sequences, around 7.7% seen once. The gene calls are TRBV7-2 and TRBJ2-1; 10 bases map to TRBD2. The sequence was collected from a man between 50 and 75 years old who received an inactivated influenza vaccine. Sequencing used PBMCs from blood, obtained less than 30 months after vaccination. The CDR3 spells CASSQGLAREQFF. CDR3 nucleotides: TGTGCCAGCAGCCAGGGACTAGCGAGGGAGCAGTTCTTC.